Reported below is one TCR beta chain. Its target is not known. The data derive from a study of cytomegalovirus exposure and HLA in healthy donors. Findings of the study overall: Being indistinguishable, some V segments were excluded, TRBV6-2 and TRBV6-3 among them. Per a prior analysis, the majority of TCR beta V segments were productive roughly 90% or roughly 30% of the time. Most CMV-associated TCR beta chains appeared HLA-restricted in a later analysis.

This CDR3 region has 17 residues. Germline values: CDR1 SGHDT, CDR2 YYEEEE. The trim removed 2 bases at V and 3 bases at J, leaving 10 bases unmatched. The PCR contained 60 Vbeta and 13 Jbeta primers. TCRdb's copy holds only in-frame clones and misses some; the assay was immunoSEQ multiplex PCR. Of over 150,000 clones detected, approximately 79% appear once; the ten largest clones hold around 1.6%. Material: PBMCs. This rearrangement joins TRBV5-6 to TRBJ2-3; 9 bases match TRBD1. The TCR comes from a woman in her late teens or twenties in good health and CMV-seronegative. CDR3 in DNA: TGTGCCAGCAGCTTTGGCCTCGGGACAGGGAAAACAGATACGCAGTATTTT. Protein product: CASSFGLGTGKTDTQYF.